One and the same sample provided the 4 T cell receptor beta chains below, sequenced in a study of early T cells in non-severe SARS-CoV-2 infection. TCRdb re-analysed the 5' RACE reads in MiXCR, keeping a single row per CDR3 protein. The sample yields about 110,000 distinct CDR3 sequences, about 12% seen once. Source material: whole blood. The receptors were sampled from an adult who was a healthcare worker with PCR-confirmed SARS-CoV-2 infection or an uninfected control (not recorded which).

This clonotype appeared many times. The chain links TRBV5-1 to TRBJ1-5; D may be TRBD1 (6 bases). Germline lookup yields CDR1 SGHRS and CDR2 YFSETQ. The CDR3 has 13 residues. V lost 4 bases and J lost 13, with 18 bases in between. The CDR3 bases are TGCGCCAGCAGCACCGAAACAGGGACGCTGCAGCATTTT. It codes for CASSTETGTLQHF.

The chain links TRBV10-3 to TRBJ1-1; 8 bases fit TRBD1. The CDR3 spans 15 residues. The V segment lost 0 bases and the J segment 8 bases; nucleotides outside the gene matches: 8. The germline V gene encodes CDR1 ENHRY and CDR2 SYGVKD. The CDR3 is CAISESWQGAGEAFF. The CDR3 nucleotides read TGTGCCATCAGTGAGTCGTGGCAGGGGGCTGGAGAAGCTTTCTTT.

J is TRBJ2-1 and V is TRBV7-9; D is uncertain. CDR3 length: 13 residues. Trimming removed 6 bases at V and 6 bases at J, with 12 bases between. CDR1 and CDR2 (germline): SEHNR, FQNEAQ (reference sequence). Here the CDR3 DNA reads TGTGCCAGCAGTTTTGGTAATACCAATGAGCAGTTCTTC. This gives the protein CASSFGNTNEQFF.

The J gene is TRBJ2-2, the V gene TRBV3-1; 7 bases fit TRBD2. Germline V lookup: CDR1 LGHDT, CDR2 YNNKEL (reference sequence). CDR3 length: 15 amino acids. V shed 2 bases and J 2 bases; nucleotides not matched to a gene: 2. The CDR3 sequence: CASSQREANTGELFF. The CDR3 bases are TGTGCCAGCAGCCAACGGGAGGCCAACACCGGGGAGCTGTTTTTT. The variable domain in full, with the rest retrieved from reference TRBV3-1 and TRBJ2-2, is DTAVSQTPKYLVTQMGNDKSIKCEQNLGHDTMYWYKQDSKKFLKIMFSYNNKELIINETVPNRFSPKSPDKAHLNLHINSLELGDSAVYFCASSQREANTGELFFGEGSRLTVL.